The clone carrying this TCR beta chain was seen once. According to the study, TCR beta libraries were built with iRepertoire HTBI primers and CDR3-region Arm-PCR. TCRdb used MiXCR to reprocess the multiplex PCR reads, holding one entry per CDR3 protein. The table has 300,000 to 400,000 distinct CDR3 sequences, around a fifth seen once. The CDR3 covers 12 residues. The V end lost 4 bases, the J end lost 5 bases, and 7 bases lay between the germline ends. CDR1 is SGDLS and CDR2 is YYNGEE in the germline V gene. This sample is drawn from a study of regulatory T cells in long-lasting Graves disease. Noted time point: persistent/refractory GD, antithyroid drugs over 5 years with positive TRAb. Following extraction of RNA from PBMCs, that RNA was used to make the TCR library. Graves' disease diagnosis used American Thyroid Association guidelines.

The material was peripheral blood mononuclear cells (PBMCs), obtained when the disease was refractory, from a patient treated with antithyroid drugs. The chain uses TRBV9 and TRBJ2-1; maybe TRBD2 (6 bases). The sequence was collected from a female donor with Graves disease. Here the CDR3 reads CASSPGDNEQFF. CDR3 nucleotide sequence: TGTGCCAGCAGCCCGGGGGACAATGAGCAGTTCTTC.